Below, 8 T cell receptor beta chains from the same sample are listed, as sequenced in a study of cytomegalovirus exposure and HLA in healthy donors. Primers for the PCR totalled 60 Vbeta and 13 Jbeta. Only in-frame clones appear in the TCRdb table, and some are missing; sequencing was by immunoSEQ multiplex PCR. Of roughly 120,000 clones in the sample, 9.5% are singletons; the top ten hold about 3%. The sample consisted of PBMCs. The receptors here all came from a man aged 25-45 years in good health and CMV-seronegative.

The rearrangement uses TRBV29-1 and TRBJ1-1; no firm D call. Trimming pared 6 bases from V and 1 base from J, leaving 12 bases between. The CDR3 is made up of 13 amino acids. Germline values: CDR1 SQVTM, CDR2 ANQGSEA. The CDR3 region is CSVAGLTNTEAFF. In DNA form, the CDR3 reads TGCAGCGTCGCTGGACTGACGAACACTGAAGCTTTCTTT.

This clone was counted between two and nine times. The V gene is TRBV19, the J gene TRBJ2-3, with 14 positions matching TRBD2. This CDR3 spans 16 amino acids. CDR1 and CDR2 from the germline V gene are LNHDA and SQIVND (reference sequence). V gave up 4 bases and J gave up 10 bases; unmatched junction bases: 10. CDR3 loop: CASSTGLAGGPAPQYF. CDR3 sequence (DNA): TGTGCCAGTAGTACCGGACTAGCGGGGGGCCCCGCCCCGCAGTATTTT.

This clone was seen a handful of times. The chain recombines TRBV6-1 with TRBJ1-5; D not certain. The CDR3 is made up of 14 amino acids. V gave up 3 bases and J gave up 2 bases, with 8 bases separating them. Germline V CDR1 and CDR2: MNHNS, SASEGT. The CDR3 here is CASSEVGGNQPQHF. CDR3 DNA: TGTGCCAGCAGTGAGGTCGGAGGCAATCAGCCCCAGCATTTT.

This clone was picked up a small number of times. The chain combines TRBV4-3 with TRBJ1-2; D not certain. Between the trimmed V and J ends, which lost 3 bases and 2 bases, there was a span of 13 bases. Germline V gene lookup returns CDR1 LGHNA and CDR2 YSLEER. The CDR3 extends over 15 amino acids. CDR3 residues: CASSHSLGGNYGYTF. For the CDR3, the DNA is TGCGCCAGCAGCCACTCCCTGGGAGGGAACTATGGCTACACCTTC.

A few counts support this clone. The V gene is TRBV7-2, the J gene TRBJ2-2; D gene ambiguous. This CDR3 has 15 amino acids. Per germline, CDR1 SGHTA and CDR2 FQGNSA. The germline V and J ends were trimmed by 1 base and 3 bases, with 9 bases remaining between them. The DNA of the CDR3 is TGTGCCAGCAGCTTAGGGAACAGATACACCGGGGAGCTGTTTTTT. It specifies CASSLGNRYTGELFF.

The V gene is TRBV19, the J gene TRBJ2-7, with D possibly TRBD1 on 5 matching bases. V was pared by 4 bases and J by 2 bases, with 24 bases between. This CDR3 has 18 amino acids. Germline CDR1 reads LNHDA; CDR2 reads SQIVND (reference sequence). The CDR3 loop reads CASSSGYLQQGVAYEQYF. Written as DNA, the CDR3 is TGTGCCAGTAGTAGCGGATATCTTCAACAAGGGGTGGCCTACGAGCAGTACTTC.

The gene calls are TRBV18 and TRBJ2-7; D may be TRBD1 (6 bases). The CDR3 is made up of 14 amino acids. Germline CDR1 KGHSH, CDR2 LQKENI. Trimming stripped 4 bases from V and 4 bases from J, with 14 bases between. The CDR3 sequence is CASSLNGQTYEQYF. Written as DNA, the CDR3 is TGTGCCAGCTCACTCAATGGACAGACTTACGAGCAGTACTTC. The whole variable domain, filled in from reference TRBV18 and TRBJ2-7, reads NAGVMQNPRHLVRRRGQEARLRCSPMKGHSHVYWYRQLPEEGLKFMVYLQKENIIDESGMPKERFSAEFPKEGPSILRIQQVVRGDSAAYFCASSLNGQTYEQYFGPGTRLTVT.

V usage is TRBV6-1 and J usage is TRBJ2-7, with 14 bases matching TRBD2. The germline gives CDR1 MNHNS, CDR2 SASEGT. Unmatched junction bases numbered 3, after V lost 6 bases and J lost 5 bases. The CDR3 is 14 amino acids. The CDR3: CASSEGLAGDEQYF. CDR3 DNA: TGTGCCAGCAGCGAGGGACTAGCGGGAGACGAGCAGTACTTC.